This is a list of T cell receptor beta chains from one sample in a study of cytomegalovirus exposure and HLA in healthy donors. The method was immunoSEQ multiplex PCR; TCRdb's version includes in-frame clones alone and lacks a portion of them. The data contain 150,000 or so clones, under 80% of them singletons. Sequenced input: PBMCs. Receptors were obtained from a man aged 18 to 29 in good health and CMV-seropositive. Both conserved end residues are part of each CDR3. D genes are given only for firm matches. Size tells how often a clone was seen (once, few, many) or the class of an expanded clone, and some rows leave it out.

clone size: few
J gene: TRBJ2-3
V gene: TRBV7-2
D gene: -
CDR3 protein: CASSLALFSTDTQYF
CDR3 DNA: TGTGCCAGCAGCTTAGCCCTATTTAGCACAGATACGCAGTATTTT

clone size: few
J gene: TRBJ1-4
V gene: TRBV28
D gene: -
CDR3 protein: CASSLTVGKLFF
CDR3 DNA: TGTGCCAGCAGTCTGACAGTTGGCAAACTGTTTTTT

clone size: -
J gene: TRBJ2-7
V gene: TRBV13
D gene: TRBD2
CDR3 protein: CASSLGAGGSYEQYF
CDR3 DNA: TGTGCCAGCAGCTTAGGAGCGGGAGGTTCCTACGAGCAGTACTTC

clone size: -
J gene: TRBJ1-1
V gene: TRBV28
D gene: -
CDR3 protein: CASSYTWTDMNTEAFF
CDR3 DNA: TGTGCCAGCAGTTACACATGGACAGATATGAACACTGAAGCTTTCTTT

clone size: few
J gene: TRBJ2-7
V gene: TRBV4-1
D gene: -
CDR3 protein: CASSLRDGGKVEQYF
CDR3 DNA: TGCGCCAGCAGCCTGCGGGACGGTGGGAAGGTTGAGCAGTACTTC

clone size: -
J gene: TRBJ2-2
V gene: TRBV2
D gene: -
CDR3 protein: CASLGTSNTGELFF
CDR3 DNA: TGTGCCAGCCTTGGGACATCGAACACCGGGGAGCTGTTTTTT

clone size: -
J gene: TRBJ2-7
V gene: TRBV6-5
D gene: TRBD2
CDR3 protein: CASSYGVGGDEQYF
CDR3 DNA: TGTGCCAGCAGTTACGGAGTTGGGGGGGACGAGCAGTACTTC

clone size: -
J gene: TRBJ2-7
V gene: TRBV30
D gene: TRBD1
CDR3 protein: CAWSVQKAGTGEQYF
CDR3 DNA: TGTGCCTGGAGTGTACAGAAAGCGGGGACAGGGGAGCAGTACTTC

clone size: -
J gene: TRBJ1-1
V gene: TRBV28
D gene: -
CDR3 protein: CASSFSLGGSMNTEAFF
CDR3 DNA: TGTGCCAGCAGTTTCTCCCTCGGAGGCTCGATGAACACTGAAGCTTTCTTT

clone size: -
J gene: TRBJ1-2
V gene: TRBV7-9
D gene: -
CDR3 protein: CASSADSTSWGYTF
CDR3 DNA: TGTGCCAGTAGCGCAGACAGTACGTCTTGGGGCTACACCTTC

clone size: -
J gene: TRBJ1-2
V gene: TRBV27
D gene: TRBD1
CDR3 protein: CASSIGQGVYGYTF
CDR3 DNA: TGTGCCAGCAGTATAGGACAGGGGGTTTATGGCTACACCTTC

clone size: -
J gene: TRBJ1-4
V gene: TRBV5-6
D gene: -
CDR3 protein: CASSLNRILATNEKLFF
CDR3 DNA: TGTGCCAGCAGCTTGAACAGAATACTTGCAACTAATGAAAAACTGTTTTTT

clone size: -
J gene: TRBJ2-3
V gene: TRBV30
D gene: -
CDR3 protein: CAWRGRVQDTQYF
CDR3 DNA: TGTGCCTGGAGGGGCAGGGTGCAAGATACGCAGTATTTT

clone size: -
J gene: TRBJ2-3
V gene: TRBV14
D gene: -
CDR3 protein: CASSQLRQGPDTQYF
CDR3 DNA: TGTGCCAGCAGCCAACTACGGCAGGGTCCAGATACGCAGTATTTT

clone size: few
J gene: TRBJ2-7
V gene: TRBV5-1
D gene: -
CDR3 protein: CASSTGNYYEQYF
CDR3 DNA: TGCGCCAGCAGCACCGGAAACTACTACGAGCAGTACTTC

clone size: -
J gene: TRBJ1-1
V gene: TRBV5-1
D gene: TRBD1
CDR3 protein: CASSLQGVYGAFF
CDR3 DNA: TGCGCCAGCAGCTTACAGGGGGTCTACGGGGCTTTCTTT

clone size: -
J gene: TRBJ1-4
V gene: TRBV5-1
D gene: TRBD1
CDR3 protein: CASSLTPRDSPEKLFF
CDR3 DNA: TGCGCCAGCAGCTTGACCCCCCGGGACAGCCCAGAAAAACTGTTTTTT

clone size: few
J gene: TRBJ1-3
V gene: TRBV6-5
D gene: -
CDR3 protein: CASTPGHSGNTIYF
CDR3 DNA: TGTGCCAGCACCCCTGGCCACTCTGGAAACACCATATATTTT

clone size: -
J gene: TRBJ2-7
V gene: TRBV5-6
D gene: TRBD2
CDR3 protein: CASSLAGGSYEQYF
CDR3 DNA: TGTGCCAGCAGTTTAGCGGGGGGTTCCTACGAGCAGTACTTC

clone size: -
J gene: TRBJ2-4
V gene: TRBV19
D gene: -
CDR3 protein: CASNDRDSLVGIQYF
CDR3 DNA: TGTGCCAGTAACGATCGGGACTCCCTTGTAGGCATTCAGTACTTC

clone size: -
J gene: TRBJ1-6
V gene: TRBV28
D gene: -
CDR3 protein: CASGLTRQANSPLHF
CDR3 DNA: TGTGCCAGCGGTCTGACCAGGCAGGCTAATTCACCCCTCCACTTT

clone size: -
J gene: TRBJ1-1
V gene: TRBV6-5
D gene: -
CDR3 protein: CASSLQLSNTEAFF
CDR3 DNA: TGTGCCAGCAGTTTACAGCTGTCGAACACTGAAGCTTTCTTT

clone size: -
J gene: TRBJ1-4
V gene: TRBV5-5
D gene: -
CDR3 protein: CASSLGISSVRVNEKLFF
CDR3 DNA: TGTGCCAGCAGCTTGGGGATATCAAGTGTACGGGTGAATGAAAAACTGTTTTTT

clone size: -
J gene: TRBJ1-2
V gene: TRBV6-5
D gene: -
CDR3 protein: CASSPRPPRGYTF
CDR3 DNA: TGTGCCAGCAGTCCACGCCCGCCGCGGGGCTACACCTTC

clone size: -
J gene: TRBJ1-1
V gene: TRBV6-5
D gene: TRBD1
CDR3 protein: CASRDRGLNTEAFF
CDR3 DNA: TGTGCCAGCAGGGACAGGGGGTTGAACACTGAAGCTTTCTTT

clone size: few
J gene: TRBJ1-4
V gene: TRBV7-9
D gene: -
CDR3 protein: CASHVRGEGEKLFF
CDR3 DNA: TGTGCCAGCCATGTCCGGGGGGAAGGTGAAAAACTGTTTTTT

clone size: -
J gene: TRBJ2-7
V gene: TRBV4-1
D gene: TRBD2
CDR3 protein: CASRSGTRSNEQYF
CDR3 DNA: TGCGCCAGCAGATCCGGGACTAGAAGCAACGAGCAGTACTTC

clone size: -
J gene: TRBJ2-1
V gene: TRBV7-2
D gene: TRBD2
CDR3 protein: CASSLGASGYNEQFF
CDR3 DNA: TGTGCCAGCAGCTTAGGAGCTAGCGGGTACAATGAGCAGTTCTTC

clone size: -
J gene: TRBJ2-5
V gene: TRBV6-6
D gene: -
CDR3 protein: CASSYGRGKETQYF
CDR3 DNA: TGTGCCAGCAGTTACGGGAGGGGGAAGGAGACCCAGTACTTC

clone size: -
J gene: TRBJ1-2
V gene: TRBV6-5
D gene: -
CDR3 protein: CASSPTGRYGYTF
CDR3 DNA: TGTGCCAGCAGCCCCACGGGGAGGTATGGCTACACCTTC

clone size: -
J gene: TRBJ2-4
V gene: TRBV5-4
D gene: -
CDR3 protein: CASSSGQDNAQYF
CDR3 DNA: TGTGCCAGCAGCTCGGGACAAGATAACGCTCAGTACTTC

clone size: once
J gene: TRBJ2-1
V gene: TRBV7-9
D gene: -
CDR3 protein: CASSPAGLYNEQFF
CDR3 DNA: TGTGCCAGCAGTCCGGCGGGGCTGTACAATGAGCAGTTCTTC

clone size: -
J gene: TRBJ1-5
V gene: TRBV2
D gene: -
CDR3 protein: CASSEQGIRNQPQHF
CDR3 DNA: TGTGCCAGCAGTGAACAGGGGATCCGCAATCAGCCCCAGCATTTT

clone size: -
J gene: TRBJ1-5
V gene: TRBV23-1
D gene: -
CDR3 protein: CANARSQPQHF
CDR3 DNA: TGCGCCAATGCTCGGAGCCAGCCCCAGCATTTT

clone size: -
J gene: TRBJ2-4
V gene: TRBV28
D gene: -
CDR3 protein: CASSLGGSAKNIQYF
CDR3 DNA: TGTGCCAGCAGTTTAGGCGGGTCGGCCAAAAACATTCAGTACTTC

clone size: -
J gene: TRBJ1-2
V gene: TRBV2
D gene: -
CDR3 protein: CASSPGKGQASGYGYTF
CDR3 DNA: TGTGCCAGCAGCCCCGGTAAGGGGCAAGCCTCAGGCTATGGCTACACCTTC

clone size: few
J gene: TRBJ2-7
V gene: TRBV28
D gene: -
CDR3 protein: CATSRVSYEQYF
CDR3 DNA: TGTGCCACCTCCAGGGTATCCTACGAGCAGTACTTC

clone size: few
J gene: TRBJ1-2
V gene: TRBV28
D gene: -
CDR3 protein: CASSFNPRTYNYGYTF
CDR3 DNA: TGTGCCAGCAGTTTTAATCCCAGGACATATAACTATGGCTACACCTTC

clone size: few
J gene: TRBJ2-7
V gene: TRBV28
D gene: TRBD2
CDR3 protein: CASSLAGGPPYEQYF
CDR3 DNA: TGTGCCAGCAGTTTAGCGGGAGGCCCTCCATACGAGCAGTACTTC

clone size: -
J gene: TRBJ2-7
V gene: TRBV5-1
D gene: TRBD1
CDR3 protein: CASRPDRGAYEQYF
CDR3 DNA: TGCGCCAGCAGACCTGACAGGGGAGCCTACGAGCAGTACTTC

clone size: -
J gene: TRBJ2-5
V gene: TRBV30
D gene: TRBD1
CDR3 protein: CAWNLGQGQETQYF
CDR3 DNA: TGTGCCTGGAATCTAGGACAGGGACAAGAGACCCAGTACTTC

clone size: -
J gene: TRBJ1-2
V gene: TRBV4-3
D gene: -
CDR3 protein: CASSQEPRSGYGYTF
CDR3 DNA: TGCGCCAGCAGCCAAGAACCGCGCTCCGGCTATGGCTACACCTTC

clone size: -
J gene: TRBJ1-2
V gene: TRBV19
D gene: -
CDR3 protein: CASSIPGAANYGYTF
CDR3 DNA: TGTGCCAGTAGTATCCCAGGGGCGGCTAACTATGGCTACACCTTC

clone size: once
J gene: TRBJ2-7
V gene: TRBV27
D gene: TRBD2
CDR3 protein: CASSPGTNYEQYF
CDR3 DNA: TGTGCCAGCAGTCCCGGGACTAACTACGAGCAGTACTTC

clone size: -
J gene: TRBJ1-1
V gene: TRBV25-1
D gene: -
CDR3 protein: CASSESGGPEAFF
CDR3 DNA: TGTGCCAGCAGTGAATCAGGAGGGCCTGAAGCTTTCTTT

clone size: -
J gene: TRBJ2-7
V gene: TRBV5-4
D gene: -
CDR3 protein: CASSIQGRSEQYF
CDR3 DNA: TGTGCCAGCAGCATACAGGGAAGGTCCGAGCAGTACTTC

clone size: -
J gene: TRBJ1-6
V gene: TRBV21-1
D gene: -
CDR3 protein: CASSKGTNGADSPLHF
CDR3 DNA: TGTGCCAGCAGCAAAGGTACAAATGGGGCGGATTCACCCCTCCACTTT

clone size: -
J gene: TRBJ1-1
V gene: TRBV5-8
D gene: -
CDR3 protein: CASSFAGSEAFF
CDR3 DNA: TGTGCCAGCAGCTTTGCGGGATCTGAAGCTTTCTTT

clone size: -
J gene: TRBJ2-3
V gene: TRBV19
D gene: -
CDR3 protein: CASSDKTQGADTQYF
CDR3 DNA: TGTGCCAGTAGTGATAAAACCCAGGGCGCAGATACGCAGTATTTT

clone size: few
J gene: TRBJ1-2
V gene: TRBV7-2
D gene: -
CDR3 protein: CASSPSWTVRDGYTF
CDR3 DNA: TGTGCCAGCAGCCCCTCCTGGACAGTAAGAGATGGCTACACCTTC

clone size: -
J gene: TRBJ2-7
V gene: TRBV5-6
D gene: -
CDR3 protein: CASSLGALYEQYF
CDR3 DNA: TGTGCCAGCAGCTTGGGGGCCCTCTACGAGCAGTACTTC

clone size: -
J gene: TRBJ2-5
V gene: TRBV7-9
D gene: -
CDR3 protein: CASSPQETQYF
CDR3 DNA: TGTGCCAGCAGCCCGCAAGAGACCCAGTACTTC

clone size: -
J gene: TRBJ2-1
V gene: TRBV4-3
D gene: TRBD2
CDR3 protein: CASSQSGLAYNEQFF
CDR3 DNA: TGCGCCAGCAGCCAGTCGGGACTAGCCTACAATGAGCAGTTCTTC

clone size: -
J gene: TRBJ2-2
V gene: TRBV27
D gene: TRBD2
CDR3 protein: CASSPLAGGTGELFF
CDR3 DNA: TGTGCCAGCAGTCCCCTAGCGGGAGGTACCGGGGAGCTGTTTTTT

clone size: -
J gene: TRBJ2-1
V gene: TRBV27
D gene: -
CDR3 protein: CASSLRQEANEQFF
CDR3 DNA: TGTGCCAGCAGTCTTCGACAGGAGGCCAATGAGCAGTTCTTC

clone size: few
J gene: TRBJ2-5
V gene: TRBV5-6
D gene: -
CDR3 protein: CASSDFKQGIQETQYF
CDR3 DNA: TGTGCCAGCAGCGATTTTAAGCAGGGGATTCAAGAGACCCAGTACTTC

clone size: -
J gene: TRBJ2-1
V gene: TRBV11-2
D gene: TRBD2
CDR3 protein: CASRRTSGPYNEQFF
CDR3 DNA: TGTGCCAGCAGACGGACTAGCGGACCCTACAATGAGCAGTTCTTC

clone size: -
J gene: TRBJ2-7
V gene: TRBV6-5
D gene: -
CDR3 protein: CASSRAPSSYEQYF
CDR3 DNA: TGTGCCAGCAGCAGGGCACCAAGCTCCTACGAGCAGTACTTC